This T cell receptor beta chain was found in a study of blood T cell repertoires in COVID-19. With V trimmed by 4 bases and J by 0 bases, 9 bases remained unmatched. Germline values: CDR1 MGHRA, CDR2 YSYEKL. The length of the CDR3 is 18 residues. Original processing notes: Researchers report that nucleated cell counts were estimated from reference gene primer amplification. The protocol was immunoSEQ multiplex PCR, while the TCRdb copy is restricted to in-frame clones and leaves out a portion. That table gives V, J and clone size, and the DNA gave D and trimming. The sample has around 100,000 clones, 91% seen once.

The chain couples TRBV4-1 to TRBJ2-3; 11 bases are shared with TRBD2. Material for sequencing was peripheral blood. This TCR came from a human donor with active COVID-19. The donor label of this sample is uncertain. CDR3 sequence (DNA): TGCGCCAGCAGCCGCCTCCTAGCGGGGGGTCAAAGCACAGATACGCAGTATTTT. Amino acids: CASSRLLAGGQSTDTQYF.